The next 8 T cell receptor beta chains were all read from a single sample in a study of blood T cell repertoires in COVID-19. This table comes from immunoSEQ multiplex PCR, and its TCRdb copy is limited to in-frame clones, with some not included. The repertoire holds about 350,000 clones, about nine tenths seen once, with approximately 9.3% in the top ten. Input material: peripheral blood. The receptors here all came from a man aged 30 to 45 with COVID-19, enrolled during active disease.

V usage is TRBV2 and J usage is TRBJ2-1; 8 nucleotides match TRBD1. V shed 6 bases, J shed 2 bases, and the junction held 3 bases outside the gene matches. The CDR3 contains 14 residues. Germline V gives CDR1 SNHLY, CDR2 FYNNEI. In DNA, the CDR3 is TGTGCCAGCAGCCAGGGACAGGCCTACAATGAGCAGTTCTTC. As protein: CASSQGQAYNEQFF.

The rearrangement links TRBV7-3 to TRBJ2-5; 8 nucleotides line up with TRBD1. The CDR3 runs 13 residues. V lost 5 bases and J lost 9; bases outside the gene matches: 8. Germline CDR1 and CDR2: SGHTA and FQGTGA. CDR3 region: CASSNRGLGAQYF. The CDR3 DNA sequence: TGTGCCAGCAGCAACAGGGGGTTGGGGGCCCAGTACTTC.

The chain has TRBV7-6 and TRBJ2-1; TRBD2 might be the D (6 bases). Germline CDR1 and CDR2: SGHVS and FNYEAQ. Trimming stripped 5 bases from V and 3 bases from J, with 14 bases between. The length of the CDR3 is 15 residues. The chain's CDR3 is CASSPMPGDYNEQFF. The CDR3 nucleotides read TGTGCCAGCAGCCCAATGCCGGGGGACTACAATGAGCAGTTCTTC.

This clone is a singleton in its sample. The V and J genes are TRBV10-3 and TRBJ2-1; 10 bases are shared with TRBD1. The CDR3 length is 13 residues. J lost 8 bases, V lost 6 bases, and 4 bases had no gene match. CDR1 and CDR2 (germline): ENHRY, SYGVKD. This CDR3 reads CAIRGTGDHEQFF. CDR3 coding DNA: TGTGCCATCAGGGGGACAGGGGACCATGAGCAGTTCTTC.

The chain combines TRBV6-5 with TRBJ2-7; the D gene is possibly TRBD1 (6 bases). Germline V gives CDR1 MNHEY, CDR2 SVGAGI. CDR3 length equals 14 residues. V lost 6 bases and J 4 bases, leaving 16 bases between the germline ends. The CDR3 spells CASSRDTDFYEQYF. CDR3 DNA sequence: TGTGCCAGCAGCCGGGACACGGATTTTTACGAGCAGTACTTC.

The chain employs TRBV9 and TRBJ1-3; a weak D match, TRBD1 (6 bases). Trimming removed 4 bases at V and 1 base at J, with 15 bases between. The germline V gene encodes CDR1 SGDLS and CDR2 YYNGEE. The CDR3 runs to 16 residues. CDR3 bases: TGTGCCAGCAGCTTCGGGACAAGTTTTTCTGGAAACACCATATATTTT. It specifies CASSFGTSFSGNTIYF.

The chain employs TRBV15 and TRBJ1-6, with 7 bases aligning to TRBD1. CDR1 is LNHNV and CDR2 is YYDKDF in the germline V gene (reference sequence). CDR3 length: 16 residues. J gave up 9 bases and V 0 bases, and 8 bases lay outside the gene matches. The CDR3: CATSRDYGQGGSPLHF. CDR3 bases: TGTGCCACCAGCAGAGATTATGGGCAGGGGGGTTCACCCCTCCACTTT.

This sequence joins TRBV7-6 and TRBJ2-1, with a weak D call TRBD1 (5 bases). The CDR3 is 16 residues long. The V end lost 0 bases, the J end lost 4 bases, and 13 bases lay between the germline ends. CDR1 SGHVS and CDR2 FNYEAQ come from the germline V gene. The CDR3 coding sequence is TGTGCCAGCAGCTTAGCGGTGACAGATTATTACAATGAGCAGTTCTTC. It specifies CASSLAVTDYYNEQFF.